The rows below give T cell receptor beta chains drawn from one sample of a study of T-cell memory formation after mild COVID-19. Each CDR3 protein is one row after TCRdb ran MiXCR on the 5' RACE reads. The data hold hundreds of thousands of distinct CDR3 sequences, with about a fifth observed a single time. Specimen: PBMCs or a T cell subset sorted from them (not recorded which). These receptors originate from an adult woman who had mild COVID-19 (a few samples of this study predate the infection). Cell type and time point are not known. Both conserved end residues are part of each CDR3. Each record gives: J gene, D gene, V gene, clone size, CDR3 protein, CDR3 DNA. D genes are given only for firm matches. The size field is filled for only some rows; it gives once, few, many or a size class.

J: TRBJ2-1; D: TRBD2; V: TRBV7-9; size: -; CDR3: CASSLTREEYNEQFF; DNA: TGTGCCAGCAGCTTAACCCGGGAGGAATACAATGAGCAGTTCTTC
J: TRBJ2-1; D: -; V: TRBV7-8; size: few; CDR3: CASSLVYRSSYNEQFF; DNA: TGTGCCAGCAGCTTAGTTTATCGGAGCTCCTACAATGAGCAGTTCTTC
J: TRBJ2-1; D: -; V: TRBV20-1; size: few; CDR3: CSAQGFTYNEQFF; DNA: TGCAGTGCTCAGGGGTTTACCTACAATGAGCAGTTCTTC
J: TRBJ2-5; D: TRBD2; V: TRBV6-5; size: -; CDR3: CASSYSPTSRETQYF; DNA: TGTGCCAGCAGTTACTCTCCGACTAGCAGGGAGACCCAGTACTTC
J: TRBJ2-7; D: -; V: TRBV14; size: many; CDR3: CASSQGRHTYEQYF; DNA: TGTGCCAGCAGCCAAGGGCGCCATACCTACGAGCAGTACTTC
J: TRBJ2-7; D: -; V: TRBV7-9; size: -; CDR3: CASSYDKGEQYF; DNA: TGTGCCAGCAGTTACGATAAGGGGGAGCAGTACTTC
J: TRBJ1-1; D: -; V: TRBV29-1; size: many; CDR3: CSVYGGNTEAFF; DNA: TGCAGCGTCTACGGTGGGAACACTGAAGCTTTCTTT
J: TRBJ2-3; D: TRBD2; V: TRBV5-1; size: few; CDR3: CASSPTSGGPSWSTDTQYF; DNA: TGCGCCAGCAGCCCGACTAGCGGGGGGCCATCCTGGAGCACAGATACGCAGTATTTT
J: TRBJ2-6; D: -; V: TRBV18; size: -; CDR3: CASSPARASGANVLTF; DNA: TGTGCCAGCTCACCGGCCCGCGCCTCTGGGGCCAACGTCCTGACTTTC
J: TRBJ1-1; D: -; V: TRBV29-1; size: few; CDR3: CSVARGGYSSTEAFF; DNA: TGCAGCGTTGCGAGAGGGGGGTATTCTAGCACTGAAGCTTTCTTT
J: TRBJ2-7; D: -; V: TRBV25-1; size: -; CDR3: CASSKDTSWGEQYF; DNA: TGTGCCAGCAGCAAAGACACTTCATGGGGCGAGCAGTACTTC
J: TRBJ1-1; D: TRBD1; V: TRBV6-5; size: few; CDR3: CASSYSRTRGQPNTEAFF; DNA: TGTGCCAGCAGTTACTCGAGGACTAGGGGACAGCCGAACACTGAAGCTTTCTTT
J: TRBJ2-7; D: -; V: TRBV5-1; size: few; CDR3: CASSFGTFSYEQYF; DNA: TGCGCCAGCAGCTTCGGGACATTCTCCTACGAGCAGTACTTC
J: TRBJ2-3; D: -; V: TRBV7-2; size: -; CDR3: CASSPSVQQYF; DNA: TGTGCCAGCAGCCCGAGTGTCCAGCAGTATTTT
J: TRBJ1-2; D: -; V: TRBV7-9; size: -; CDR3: CASSPPRTVSLHYGYTF; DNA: TGTGCCAGCAGCCCCCCTCGGACAGTCTCACTACACTATGGCTACACCTTC
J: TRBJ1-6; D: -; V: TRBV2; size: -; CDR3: CASRRDNYNSPLHF; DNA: TGTGCCAGCAGAAGGGACAACTATAATTCACCCCTCCACTTT
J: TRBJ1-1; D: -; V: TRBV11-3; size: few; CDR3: CASRSGGGVNTEAFF; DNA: TGTGCCAGCAGGTCCGGTGGAGGGGTGAACACTGAAGCTTTCTTT
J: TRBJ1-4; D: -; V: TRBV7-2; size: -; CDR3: CASSLGPGEGEKLFF; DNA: TGTGCCAGCAGCTTAGGCCCGGGAGAGGGTGAAAAACTGTTTTTT
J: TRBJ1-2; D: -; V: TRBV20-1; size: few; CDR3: CSAGRAHRDYGYTF; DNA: TGCAGTGCCGGCCGGGCCCATAGGGACTATGGCTACACCTTC
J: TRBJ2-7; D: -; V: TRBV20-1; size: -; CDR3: CSASGFGRQYEQYF; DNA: TGCAGTGCTAGTGGATTCGGCCGGCAATACGAGCAGTACTTC
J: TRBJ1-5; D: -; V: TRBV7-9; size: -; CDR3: CASSFTQGGDQPQHF; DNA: TGTGCCAGCAGCTTTACACAGGGAGGGGATCAGCCCCAGCATTTT
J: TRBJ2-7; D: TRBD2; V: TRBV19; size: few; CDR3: CASSIVSGLAGGPSYEQYF; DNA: TGTGCCAGTAGTATAGTTTCGGGACTAGCGGGAGGGCCTAGCTACGAGCAGTACTTC
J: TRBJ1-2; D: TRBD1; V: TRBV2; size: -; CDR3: CASRDRAGGVYGYTF; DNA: TGTGCCAGCAGAGACAGGGCAGGGGGTGTCTATGGCTACACCTTC
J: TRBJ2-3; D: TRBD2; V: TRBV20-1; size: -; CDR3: CSASGAASGGDTQYF; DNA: TGCAGTGCTAGCGGTGCTGCTAGCGGAGGAGATACGCAGTATTTT
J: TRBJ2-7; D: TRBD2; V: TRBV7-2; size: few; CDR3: CASSLERLAGYEQYF; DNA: TGTGCCAGCAGCTTAGAACGACTAGCGGGATACGAGCAGTACTTC
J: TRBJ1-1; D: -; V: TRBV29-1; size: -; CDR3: CSVDQGLEAFF; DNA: TGCAGCGTTGATCAGGGACTTGAAGCTTTCTTT
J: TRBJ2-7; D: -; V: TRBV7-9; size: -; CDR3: CASSSSPKESSYEQYF; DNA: TGTGCCAGCAGCTCCTCGCCGAAAGAAAGCTCCTACGAGCAGTACTTC
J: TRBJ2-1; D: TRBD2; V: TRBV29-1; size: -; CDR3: CSVEGGRAGYNEQFF; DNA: TGCAGCGTTGAAGGCGGGAGGGCGGGCTACAATGAGCAGTTCTTC
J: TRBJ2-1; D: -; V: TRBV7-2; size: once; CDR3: CASSLETLPGYNEQFF; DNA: TGTGCCAGCAGCTTAGAGACCCTTCCCGGGTACAATGAGCAGTTCTTC
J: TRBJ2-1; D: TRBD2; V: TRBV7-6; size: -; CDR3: CASSSQGTSGGTSSYNEQFF; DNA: TGTGCCAGCAGCTCCCAGGGGACTAGCGGGGGGACGAGCTCCTACAATGAGCAGTTCTTC
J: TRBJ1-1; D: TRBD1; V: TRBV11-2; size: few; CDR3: CASSLGGSGQGTTEAFF; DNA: TGTGCCAGCAGCTTAGGAGGGTCCGGACAGGGGACCACTGAAGCTTTCTTT
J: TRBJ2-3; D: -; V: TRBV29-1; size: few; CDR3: CSVEGNNYRTDTQYF; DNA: TGCAGCGTTGAAGGTAACAACTACCGCACAGATACGCAGTATTTT
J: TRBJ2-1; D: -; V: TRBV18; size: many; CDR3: CASSPAIYNEQFF; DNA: TGTGCCAGCTCACCGGCTATTTACAATGAGCAGTTCTTC
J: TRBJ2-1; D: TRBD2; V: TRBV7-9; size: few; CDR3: CASSNLGLAGYNEQFF; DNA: TGTGCCAGCTCTAATTTGGGACTAGCGGGCTACAATGAGCAGTTCTTC
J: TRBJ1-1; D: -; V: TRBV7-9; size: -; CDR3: CASSIKTGWTEAFF; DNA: TGTGCCAGCAGCATCAAAACAGGGTGGACTGAAGCTTTCTTT
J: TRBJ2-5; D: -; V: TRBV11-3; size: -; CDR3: CASSLRKTQYF; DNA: TGTGCCAGCAGCTTAAGGAAGACCCAGTACTTC
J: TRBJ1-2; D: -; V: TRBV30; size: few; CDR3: CAWTGTSYGYTF; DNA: TGTGCCTGGACAGGGACCAGCTATGGCTACACCTTC
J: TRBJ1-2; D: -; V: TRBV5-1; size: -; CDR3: CASSLLTAYGYTF; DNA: TGCGCCAGCAGCTTGTTAACGGCCTATGGCTACACCTTC
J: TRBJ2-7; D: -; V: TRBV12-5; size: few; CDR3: CASGPPDALHEQYF; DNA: TGTGCTAGTGGTCCGCCGGACGCCTTGCACGAGCAGTACTTC
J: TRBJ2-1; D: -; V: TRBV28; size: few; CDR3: CASSVYGRGRNEQFF; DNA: TGTGCCAGCAGTGTATACGGGAGAGGGAGGAATGAGCAGTTCTTC
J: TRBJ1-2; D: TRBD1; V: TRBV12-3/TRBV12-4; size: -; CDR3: CASSVRDSLIYGYTF; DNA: TGTGCCAGCAGTGTCCGGGACAGCTTAATCTATGGCTACACCTTC
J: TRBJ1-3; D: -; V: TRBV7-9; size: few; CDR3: CASSFRQEGSGNTIYF; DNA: TGTGCCAGCAGCTTCCGTCAGGAAGGCTCTGGAAACACCATATATTTT
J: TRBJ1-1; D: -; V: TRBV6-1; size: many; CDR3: CASSRASANTEAFF; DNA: TGTGCCAGCAGCAGGGCCTCCGCGAACACTGAAGCTTTCTTT
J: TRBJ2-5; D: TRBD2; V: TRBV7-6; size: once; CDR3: CASSVLAGDQETQYF; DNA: TGTGCCAGCAGCGTCCTAGCGGGGGATCAAGAGACCCAGTACTTC
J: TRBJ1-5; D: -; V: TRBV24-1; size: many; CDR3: CATYTSRAGRQPQHF; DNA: TGTGCCACCTATACTTCTCGGGCAGGGCGTCAGCCCCAGCATTTT
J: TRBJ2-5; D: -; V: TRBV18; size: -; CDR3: CASSPGGARVVETQYF; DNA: TGTGCCAGCTCACCAGGCGGAGCAAGGGTTGTTGAGACCCAGTACTTC
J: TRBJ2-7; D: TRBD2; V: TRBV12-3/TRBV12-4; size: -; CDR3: CASSWSGAGGSIYEQYF; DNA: TGTGCCAGCAGTTGGTCCGGCGCGGGGGGGAGTATATACGAGCAGTACTTC
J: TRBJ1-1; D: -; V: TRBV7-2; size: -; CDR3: CASSLRLLGAEAFF; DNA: TGTGCCAGCAGCTTACGACTTTTGGGCGCTGAAGCTTTCTTT
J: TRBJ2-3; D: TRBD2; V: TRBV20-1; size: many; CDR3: CSARGGTSGGPVTDTQYF; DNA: TGCAGTGCTAGGGGTGGGACTAGCGGGGGACCCGTCACAGATACGCAGTATTTT
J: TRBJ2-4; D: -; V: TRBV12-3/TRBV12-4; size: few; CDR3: CASSLGQKVIQYF; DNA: TGTGCCAGCAGTTTAGGTCAGAAAGTGATTCAGTACTTC
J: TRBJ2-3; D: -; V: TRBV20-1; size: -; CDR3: CSASLAYVADTQYF; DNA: TGCAGTGCTAGCCTCGCTTATGTAGCAGATACGCAGTATTTT